This TCR beta chain came from a study of blood T cell repertoires in COVID-19. Libraries were prepared by immunoSEQ multiplex PCR; TCRdb keeps only in-frame clonotypes and omits some of them. The data contain some 110,000 clones, more than 75% of them singletons. CDR1 SQVTM and CDR2 ANQGSEA come from the germline V gene. V shed 7 bases, J shed 4 bases, and the junction held 9 bases outside the gene matches. This CDR3 contains 14 residues. Sequenced input: peripheral blood. This chain joins TRBV29-1 and TRBJ2-1, with 8 nucleotides matching TRBD2. The source is a man between 60 and 75 years old with acute or convalescent COVID-19. The CDR3 DNA reads TGCAGCGGGGATAGCGGGACGCCTTACAATGAGCAGTTCTTC. Protein sequence: CSGDSGTPYNEQFF.